The subject of this entry is one T cell receptor beta chain. Its matching antigen is unknown. The CDR3 spans 14 residues. Germline V gene sequence: CDR1 SQVTM, CDR2 ANQGSEA. Trimming left V 6 bases short and J 0 bases short, with 12 bases between. From the 5' RACE reads, TCRdb called clonotypes with MiXCR, one entry per CDR3 protein. Of some 97,000 distinct CDR3 sequences listed, roughly 10% were seen once; the top ten hold roughly two fifths. The sample comes from a study of T-cell memory formation after mild COVID-19. Regarding the study as a whole: Specificity for SARS-CoV-2 was not confirmed among the second-wave clones peaking on day 37. Contracting clones localized mainly to CM and EM when CD4+ and mainly to EMRA when CD8+.

The TCR sequence derives from a man aged 18 to 29 who had mild COVID-19 (a few samples of this study predate the infection). Cell type and time point are not known. This chain links TRBV29-1 with TRBJ2-1, with D uncertain. Sequencing was done on a sample of PBMCs or a T cell subset sorted from them (not recorded which). The CDR3 protein is CSVALVSSYNEQFF. The CDR3 DNA sequence: TGCAGCGTCGCATTGGTAAGCTCCTACAATGAGCAGTTCTTC.